This T cell receptor (beta chain) is from a study of identical twins. General study points: Rather than following the same donors, the conclusions depended on cross-sectional statistical analysis. Beta out-of-frame sequences showed weaker excess sharing between twins.

A single record per CDR3 protein comes from TCRdb applying MiXCR to the 5' RACE reads. This sample has hundreds of thousands of distinct CDR3 sequences; about 12% occur once, and the top ten carry about 1.5%. This CDR3 spans 14 amino acids. Germline V gene data show CDR1 as DFQATT and CDR2 as SNEGSKA (reference sequence). The junction had 10 bases not matched to a gene; V was cut back by 6 bases and J by 5 bases. Everyone who gave samples was a healthy Caucasian. As for this clonotype: Its antigen is not identified.

This sample also appeared in a second study, on yellow fever vaccine responses in identical twins.

The sequenced sample was PBMCs. This clonotype was obtained from a woman aged 18 to 35 in good health. The rearrangement joins TRBV20-1 to TRBJ1-5; TRBD1 aligns across 7 bases. The CDR3 sequence is CSAQGGRSDQPQHF. DNA of the CDR3: TGCAGTGCCCAGGGGGGCCGGTCGGATCAGCCCCAGCATTTT.